The T cell receptor beta chain under discussion was sequenced for a study of T cells in Graves' hyperthyroidism and ophthalmopathy. General observations from the study: Using 13 V-J features, a model discriminated ophthalmopathy from stable hyperthyroidism.

Amplified TCR beta CDR3 regions came from RNA transcripts. In the first-round RT-PCR of the TCR CDR3, the HTBI primer set was used. Using its own MiXCR run on the multiplex PCR reads, TCRdb lists one record per CDR3 protein. The profile shows about 640,000 distinct CDR3 sequences, about 14% of them singletons. The CDR3 runs 15 residues. CDR1 and CDR2 (germline): SGHDT, YYEEEE. V was shortened by 2 bases and J by 3 bases, with 14 bases between the two germline ends. This clonotype was detected only a few times. What it binds is unknown. With duration under 3 months, ophthalmopathy was active: Clinical Activity Score at least 3, NOSPECS at least 4. Clinical symptoms, serum thyroxine, TRAb, thyroid ultrasound and orbital computed tomography informed diagnoses.

This receptor was obtained from a woman aged 45-60 years with Graves' ophthalmopathy. The chain has TRBV5-6 and TRBJ1-2; no firm D call. What was sequenced was blood. CDR3 region: CASSFKGRPDYGYTF. The CDR3 region has the DNA TGTGCCAGCAGCTTTAAGGGCAGACCTGACTATGGCTACACCTTC.